What follows describes a single TCR beta chain. Its cognate antigen has yet to be identified. Base qualities are not provided; no much larger clone lies one nucleotide away. This specimen belongs to a study of cytotoxic CD8 clonotypes in ibrutinib-treated CLL (dated by TCRdb to the early 2020s). With respect to the entire study: The cohort was composed of ten to eleven relapsed/refractory and approximately 14 treatment-naive patients; IGHV unmutated status was identified in 17 patients. Responses were partial in 24 patients and complete in 2; after median approximately 5.5 years follow-up, roughly 14 stayed in remission and 12 progressed. The response samples were drawn at a median of approximately twelve months into treatment, with a range of roughly 6 to 36 months. An average of about 250,000 productive templates and 94,082 productive rearrangements was obtained per sample. Of the approximately 87 participants in the trial, roughly 26 had longitudinal samples available. Cryopreserved peripheral blood mononuclear cells were collected at three points: before therapy, at response, and at either sustained remission or disease progression.

V and J are truncated by 5 bases and 7 bases respectively, leaving an intervening sequence of 26 bases. The CDR3 measures 18 amino acids from cysteine to phenylalanine. Just the 54-base CDR3 DNA is kept, in frame starting at base 1. The germline V gene supplies CDR1 SGHTA and CDR2 FQGTGA. The goal of deep resolution MiSeq sequencing was a depth between 1 in 1 million and 1 in 200,000 T cells, and coverage averaged 10x per clonotype. The immunoSEQ hsTCRB Kit was used to generate the TCR beta libraries. The authors' analysis ran thus. Data were analyzed with ImmunoSEQ Data Assistant and ImmunoSEQ Analyzer, with V, D and J genes assigned per IMGT definitions. Clonality was computed as one minus normalized Shannon entropy of productive rearrangement frequencies, ranging from 0 to 1. Only overrepresented clonotypes making up at least 0.05% of the repertoire of each patient were included in the public clonotype analysis. Repertoires from around 13 age-matched healthy donors in immuneACCESS were used as clonality controls. Imported from immuneACCESS, the table was reduced by TCRdb to in-frame sequences with V and J called. These copies leave out some clones; in studies compared against another copy, an unresolved V gene accounts for under half, and the cause of the remainder is not known. V and J calls and clone size are given by that table; D and trimming were obtained from the DNA. Present in this sample are some 300,000 clones, approximately 80% of which were seen just once. The ten largest clones represent over 5% of the sample.

Overall results and qualifications from the work: Public clonotypes were rare and either shrank or stayed stable during treatment, and the rise in clonality at ibrutinib response reflected expansion of private clonotypes. At ibrutinib response clonality went up, during sustained remission it held steady, and at progression it dropped back toward baseline. Lymph node repertoires were not examined, and the timing of sampling was not matched between patients in sustained remission and those whose disease progressed. Baseline clonality was found to be higher than that of age-matched healthy donors and was strongly correlated with circulating CD8+ T-cell counts.

For TCR beta library preparation, 2 to 2.5 micrograms of genomic DNA were isolated from cryopreserved PBMCs. Longitudinal blood samples from CLL patients on ibrutinib monotherapy underwent high-throughput TCR beta sequencing. The patients took part in an open-label, single-center phase 2 trial of ibrutinib monotherapy. The sample here was PBMCs, taken before ibrutinib treatment. The chain joins TRBV7-3 to TRBJ2-2; a tentative D match to TRBD2 spans 6 bases. This receptor was taken from a human donor with chronic lymphocytic leukemia. The DNA sequence reads TGTGCCAGCAGCGCTCGCACAGCTCGAGCCGGGGGATACGGGGAGCTGTTTTTT. Translation gives CASSARTARAGGYGELFF.